The T cell receptor beta chain described here comes from a study of shared clonotypes between healthy human individuals. This clone is a singleton in its sample. Germline lookup yields CDR1 SGHTA and CDR2 FQGNSA. The CDR3 covers 17 residues. Trimming at V came to 5 bases and at J to 2 bases, leaving 11 bases not matched to a gene. Generated by immunoSEQ multiplex PCR, the TCRdb table keeps only in-frame clones and is missing some. Found here are around 2.5 million clones, roughly 93% of them singletons; the top ten hold about 0.39%. The V and J genes are TRBV7-2 and TRBJ1-4, with 7 bases fitting TRBD1. The sequenced material came from naive CD4+ T cells from PBMCs. Documented subset: CD45RA+ positively selected. This sequence was found in a man younger than 35 in good health. Some clones in this sample may be carry-over from other donors' samples. For the CDR3, the DNA is TGTGCCAGCAGCCCTCAAGGGGTGACAGGGACTAATGAAAAACTGTTTTTT. It encodes CASSPQGVTGTNEKLFF.